This TCR beta chain was retrieved from a study of human T cells and chemical hapten exposure (dated by TCRdb to the early 2020s). General notes on the study: For sensitization, 2% DPC in acetone was applied to a roughly 2 cm by roughly 2 cm area of upper inner arm skin. Throughout the roughly 23-week study period, patients were also given weekly therapeutic DPC doses on the scalp. Patch tests used Finn chambers with 0.01% DPC on the upper back, scored after 6 days by International Contact Dermatitis Research Group standards. The mostly female patient cohort included alopecia areata with under or over 50% scalp involvement, alopecia totalis and alopecia universalis. Libraries were pooled for sequencing, and variation in per-sample TCR yields was attributed mainly to small differences in library volumes within the pool. In alopecia patients, the study followed how the peripheral blood TCR repertoire changed in vivo over primary and secondary sensitization to diphenylcyclopropenone (DPC), a hapten. Patient blood was sampled pre-sensitization (week 0) and at 2, 6 and about 24 weeks after DPC sensitization. About 29 alopecia patients gave blood for TCR sequencing at one to four time points (pre-sensitization, 2, 6 and 24 weeks).

Study-wide findings and limitations: After repeated subsampling, the strength of the expansion versus patch-test correlation and the threshold at which it became significant changed. Because all patients had alopecia, a presumed autoimmune disease, the immune response of the patients might differ from that of healthy individuals. DPC sensitization did not change how many TCRs were above 1 in 1000 frequency, and no evidence was found of alterations in global repertoire structure. Expanded TCRs formed significantly more large CDR3 similarity clusters than pre-sensitization or healthy control sets, consistent with antigen-driven responses. Patch test score correlated positively with the number of PT1 expanded TCRs, reaching significance at thresholds 8, 16 and 32 but not at 4.

Receptor libraries were prepared by RACE. The sample was run on a NextSeq 500. During library preparation, unique molecular identifiers were attached to individual cDNA molecules so that TCRs could be counted in a quantitative, reproducible way. For every blood RNA sample, sequencing covered both the TCR alpha and TCR beta chains. Per the authors' processing: The median number of TCRs per sample was over 85,000, ranging from about 23,224 to 690,600. V, J and CDR3 annotation of the TCR reads was performed with the Decombinator software suite. Every sample was subsampled to the same number of TCRs (28,000) for the PS versus PT1 abundance plots. TCRs were defined as expanded if absent before sensitization and observed at least eight times at the 2-week time point. The public reads were reanalyzed by TCRdb: fastp trimming at Q25, MiXCR alignment, in-frame beta chains only. CDR3 protein duplicates are merged, each entry listing the most common genes and DNA. The V and J calls reflect TCRdb's pipeline rather than the authors' work. Across this sample there are 250,000 or so distinct CDR3 sequences, with 7.7% seen only once. Clones ranked in the top ten supply less than 1.5% of the sample.

This specimen's time point label, per the study, means: pre-sensitization, week 0. The treatment or condition label on this specimen signifies: therapeutic diphenylcyclopropenone sensitization with weekly scalp DPC. At every patch-test visit, the blood draw took place before the patch test was put on. To be eligible, patients had to be aged 18 to 70, diagnosed with alopecia and judged suitable for DPC therapy, while pregnant patients were excluded. Total RNA was isolated from unfractionated whole blood collected in Tempus Blood RNA tubes. The CDR3 goes from the cysteine to the phenylalanine over 14 residues. Just CDR3 DNA is preserved here, 42 bases in frame from base 1. A distance of 13 bases separates the germline ends of V and J, which lose 6 bases and 2 bases respectively. This clonotype was seen a few times. Its recognized antigen is unknown. There are no base qualities to consult, and no much larger clone falls within one base.

This TCR was sampled from a man aged 18 to 30 with alopecia areata. Some clones in this sample may be carry-over from other donors' samples. Sequencing was performed on whole blood, taken in connection with sensitization to the hapten diphenylcyclopropenone (DPC). This chain joins TRBV12-3 or TRBV12-4 to TRBJ1-2, with the D segment identity uncertain. The nucleotide sequence reads as follows: TGTGCCAGCAGGAAGGGAGGATCGAACTATGGCTACACCTTC. This encodes CASRKGGSNYGYTF.